The 9 T cell receptor beta chains listed next were all sequenced from one sample in a study of monozygotic twins with inflammatory bowel disease (dated by TCRdb to between 2018 and 2021). Receptor amplification or capture employed 5' RACE. For sequencing, an Illumina HiSeq 2500 was employed. TCRdb reprocessed the reads; each CDR3 protein sequence makes one entry, and DNA is unavailable. The sample's records list about 300,000 distinct CDR3 sequences. Of the sample, about 5% is held by the ten largest clones. Sequenced sample: blood. The receptors derive from a human donor with ulcerative colitis or Crohn's disease, or a healthy co-twin of an affected twin (not recorded which).

The chain has TRBV6-5 and TRBJ1-6. Per germline, CDR1 MNHEY and CDR2 SVGAGI. The CDR3 spans 13 residues. This CDR3 is CASAGYPNSPLHF.

The rearrangement links TRBV14 to TRBJ2-2; TCRdb designates TRBD1, a call that cannot be tested without DNA. Germline-derived CDR1 and CDR2 are SGHDN and FVKESK. This CDR3 comprises 16 residues. The CDR3 is CASSRRQELLTGELFF.

The chain has TRBV6-5 and TRBJ1-3. CDR1 is MNHEY, CDR2 SVGAGI, per germline. The CDR3 contains 18 residues. CDR3 protein: CASSYSSGLLLSGNTIYF.

The CDR3 loop reads CASSLSGTGGSGELFF. This chain connects TRBV7-2 to TRBJ2-2; without DNA, the TCRdb call of TRBD1 cannot be checked. From germline, CDR1 is SGHTA and CDR2 FQGNSA. The CDR3 is 16 residues long.

The chain combines TRBV6-1 with TRBJ2-5. Germline V gene sequence: CDR1 MNHNS, CDR2 SASEGT. The CDR3 runs 14 residues. CDR3 sequence reads: CASSALTGQETQYF.

The V call is TRBV24-1, the J call TRBJ1-5; TCRdb's assignment of TRBD1 cannot be checked, as there is no DNA. The CDR3 extends over 14 amino acids. CDR1 is KGHDR, CDR2 SFDVKD, per germline. CDR3: CATSTGQGNQPQHF.

The chain combines TRBV20-1 with TRBJ2-7; TCRdb selects TRBD2, and the lack of DNA leaves this call unchecked. The length of the CDR3 is 14 residues. Germline V CDR1 and CDR2: DFQATT, SNEGSKA (reference sequence). The CDR3 loop is CCANQDSGSYEQYF.

The chain combines TRBV5-1 with TRBJ2-7; there is no DNA to check the TCRdb D call of TRBD2. CDR3 length: 17 residues. CDR1 and CDR2 from the germline V gene are SGHRS and YFSETQ. The CDR3 loop is CASSHPGTSGSSYEQYF.

The J gene is TRBJ1-5, the V gene TRBV30. Germline CDR1 and CDR2: GTSNPN and SVGIG (reference sequence). The CDR3 spans 14 residues. CDR3 sequence reads: CAWTSEGLGWPQHF. The full variable domain, its missing parts supplied by reference TRBV30 and TRBJ1-5, is SQTIHQWPATLVQPVGSPLSLECTVEGTSNPNLYWYRQAAGRGLQLLFYSVGIGQISSEVPQNLSASRPQDRQFILSSKKLLLSDSGFYLCAWTSEGLGWPQHFGDGTRLSIL.